This T cell receptor beta chain was identified in a study of radiation and T cells in renal cell carcinoma. V trimming: 1 base; J trimming: 7 bases; junction bases outside the gene matches: 4. The CDR3 loop spans 14 amino acids. Germline assignment: CDR1 SGDLS and CDR2 YYNGEE. The method was immunoSEQ multiplex PCR; TCRdb's version includes in-frame clones alone and lacks a portion of them. This table holds just over 95,000 clones, around 80% found once. Sample time point: blood 4 weeks post-SBRT, at nephrectomy. Treatment specified: 15 Gy SBRT to primary tumor, nephrectomy 4 weeks later. Nephrectomy followed 15 Gy stereotactic body radiation by 4 weeks. Radiation-treated patients gave blood at baseline, week 2 and week 4.

Sequenced here: blood, sampled from a patient whose treatment included radiotherapy and nephrectomy. The TCR originated in a man in his 60s with renal cell carcinoma. The V and J genes are TRBV9 and TRBJ2-2; 7 nucleotides align to TRBD2. In DNA, the CDR3 is TGTGCCAGCAGCGTAACTAGCGATTACGGGGAGCTGTTTTTT. Its protein is CASSVTSDYGELFF.